The entry below gives a single T cell receptor beta chain sequence along with its context. Its cognate antigen has yet to be identified. One junction end does not reproduce the germline sequence, and a read error may be involved. Other DNA variants within this sample encode the same CDR3. The germline V gene encodes CDR1 SNHLY and CDR2 FYNNEI. From its cysteine to its phenylalanine, the CDR3 spans 14 amino acids. The entry retains the CDR3 DNA only, 42 bases that are in frame from base 1. This entry comes from a study of cytomegalovirus exposure and HLA in healthy donors (TCRdb year 2017). A note on the overall study: An earlier analysis of fewer than 750 of the donors reported 276 Gb of sequence data and 95 million to 120 million unique TCR beta sequences obtained from some 170 million T cells. An early release covering roughly 640 HLA-typed donors comprised approximately 300 gigabases of sequencing data and roughly 85 million unique TCR sequences. Of the roughly 400 genotyped donors, approximately 80% fell in the genetic ancestry cluster associated with self-reported Caucasian donors. The study aimed to test whether cataloging public T cell receptors could reveal signatures of past pathogen exposure. The T cell repertoires of several hundred subjects were profiled by immunosequencing and related to cytomegalovirus serostatus. Along with the approximately 620-subject first cohort, a separate validation cohort of approximately 110 different subjects was used. The study combined high-throughput TCR immunosequencing, statistical association of individual TCRs with disease status, and machine learning to predict cytomegalovirus infection status. To study patterns of TCR occurrence, a later analysis re-analyzed previously published TCR beta repertoires from just over 650 donors and added high-resolution HLA genotyping. In the later analysis, no new phenotypic data were used to find candidate immune exposures; instead, reliance was placed on TCR beta sequences and their occurrence across donors. An earlier analysis of about 620 of the donors applied high-throughput TCR beta sequencing to assess whether each TCR beta V gene segment acted as functional or pseudogenic. Donor age, sex, ethnicity and CMV serostatus were compiled together with the repertoire data. In a later genetic analysis, genome-wide SNP genotypes for about 55% of the roughly 700 donors were used, and that subset was treated as a discovery cohort. All discovery cohort repertoires had been generated using a single sequencing platform. HLA typing included class I and class II loci at four-digit resolution. Typing coverage varied by locus: about 620-630 donors for A, B, C, DRB1 and DQB1; 522 for DQA1; around 610 for DPA1; around 450 for DPB1. Four or five DR-DQ haplotypes were handled as single units for association and clustering, since linkage in the cohort was strong. Among 398 genotyped donors of the cohort, an average of about 240,000 unique TCR beta nucleotide sequences were sequenced per donor, 15% to 20% of them non-productive.

The cohort comprised some 730 healthy bone marrow donors. At the time of sampling, every cohort member was nominally healthy, though immune exposures that went unrecorded were likely present. The donor was CMV seronegative and was included in the group of a few hundred seronegative cohort members. Every donor gave a peripheral blood sample, and the peripheral blood mononuclear cells from that sample were used for TCR beta sequencing. The Qiagen DNeasy Blood Extraction Kit was used to extract genomic DNA from the blood cell samples. What the study reported, not specific to this receptor: The authors suggested that the approach could potentially be extended to other disease states and immunological phenotypes. The classifier was reported to diagnose cytomegalovirus status with high specificity and sensitivity in both the original cohort and the validation cohort. A further reported finding was that TCR beta sequences accurately predicted the HLA-A and HLA-B alleles for most subjects in the first cohort. A few of the identified cytomegalovirus-associated TCR beta chains were confirmed in vitro to be specific for cytomegalovirus antigens. In a later genetic analysis, a missense DCLRE1C variant was associated with V-gene and J-gene trimming of TCR beta chains, and the association was replicated in an independent cohort. Specific HLA alleles were associated with 18,000 or so TCR beta sequences at a false discovery rate of 0.05 in a later analysis. CMV serostatus was the only immune exposure information available for the cohort. In a later genetic analysis, fewer N-insertions in productive TCRs were reported among donors in an Asian-associated ancestry cluster than the roughly 700-donor mean. According to a later analysis, most CMV-associated TCR beta chains appeared to be HLA-restricted, and the HLA associations seemed to be driven largely by CMV exposure. A later analysis found that HLA-associated TCR beta chains were more clonally expanded and had lower generation probabilities than equally common non-associated chains. Because counts were too low, 15 or so rarely observed V segments, including chromosome 9 orphons, were excluded from the earlier analysis of some 590 of the donors. In a later analysis, TCR association rates were found to vary across HLA loci, with the most associated TCRs seen for DRB1 alleles and the fewest for HLA-C alleles. Some IMGT-functional V segments, including TRBV6-2 and TRBV6-3, could not be told apart with the 87-base-pair reads, so those segments were excluded. Several of the top co-occurrence clusters appeared to be linked to parvovirus B19, influenza, CMV and Epstein-Barr virus, according to a later analysis. While some public TCRs were present in many individuals, most TCR sequences turned up only very rarely across donors. Presence/absence analyses assumed roughly uniform sequencing depth across donors, an assumption that may not hold. The sequencing pipeline was judged likely to have produced a cluster of highly shared sequence variants as a technical artifact. An earlier analysis of around 500 of the donors showed that most TCR beta V segments appeared in productive rearrangements either about 90% or about 30% of the time, which broadly matched IMGT annotations. When HLA alleles, especially DR and DQ, strongly co-occurred, TCR associations were difficult to assign to individual alleles. Correlated functional status among segregating V segments might reflect linkage disequilibrium, but an unknown experimental factor could not be ruled out. Because HLA typing was missing for some donors at each locus, association tests included only the typed subset. A total of 164 TCR beta chains were listed by the study as associated with cytomegalovirus. The cohort was sequenced for TCR beta chains only, and without alpha or paired-chain data the features that could be detected were limited.

The library came from the immunoSEQ multiplex PCR assay. A mixture of 60 forward primers for TCR Vbeta segments and 13 reverse primers for TCR Jbeta segments was used in the multiplex PCR. The CDR3 region of rearranged TCR beta genes was amplified from genomic DNA with a multiplex PCR assay. Amplified TCR beta libraries were sequenced as 87-base-pair reads on the Illumina HiSeq System. On the study's bioinformatics: In a later analysis, roughly 80 million unique TCR beta chains were counted across the approximately 640 repertoires, and approximately 11 million of these chains were shared by at least two donors. To remove PCR and sequencing errors, raw reads were error-corrected and collapsed into unique sequences using a nearest-neighbor algorithm that merged closely related sequences. Alignment of CDR3 sequences to IMGT reference sequences was used to assign V, D and J gene segments. For a sequence to be retained, a match of at least six nucleotides to both a V gene segment and a J gene segment was required. A rearrangement counted as productive if the CDR3 had no stop codons and remained in frame with V and J, and every other rearrangement counted as non-productive. Following IMGT convention, CDR3 was defined as the stretch from the second conserved V-encoded cysteine to the conserved J-encoded phenylalanine. The earlier analysis of 587 of the donors excluded sequences that lacked an unambiguous match to a single V gene segment. An earlier analysis of 450 to 650 of the donors called V segments functional above 56.7% productive rearrangements and segregating when the between-donor standard deviation exceeded 5%. A statistical classification framework was built to diagnose cytomegalovirus status from the catalog of TCR beta chain sequences. V and J gene assignment, in a later analysis, came from comparing TCR nucleotide sequences with IMGT/GENE-DB human TR gene sequences. The TCRdist pipeline was used in a later analysis to assign CDR3 sequences and most-parsimonious VDJ recombination scenarios. In a later analysis, every TCR beta chain was defined by the combination of its CDR3 amino acid sequence and its V-gene family, and reads without a unique V-gene family were dropped. To address suspected cross-contamination and a sequencing artifact, a later analysis removed several hundred highly shared, low-generation-probability nucleotide sequences. In a later analysis, a clonal expansion index was calculated for each public chain from normalized within-repertoire ranks of inferred template counts. A later analysis computed generation probabilities with a VDJ recombination model fitted to out-of-frame rearrangements, and checked the results against IGoR. A later analysis scored TCR-TCR, TCR-HLA and TCR-CMV co-occurrence with hypergeometric tests, applying a repertoire-size bias correction to TCR pairs. False discovery rates were estimated in a later analysis by permuting HLA or CMV assignments 20 times. In a later analysis, co-occurring TCRs were grouped using DBSCAN, and TCRdist sequence similarity was added for clustering within HLA-allele-positive subsets. Repertoires with fewer than 30,000 or more than 120,000 public chains were left out of co-occurrence clustering, as were five repertoires with anomalous nucleotide sharing. TCRdb holds this immuneACCESS table with in-frame rearrangements only. Some clones are missing; in checked studies, unresolved V genes explain under half, and the rest has no known cause. V, J and clone size are those of that table, while D and trimming were read from the DNA. The table for this sample lists around 150,000 clones; 75% to 80% of them were counted only once. The ten largest clones take up 4% to 6% of the sample.

The sequenced material came from PBMCs. This chain joins TRBV2 to TRBJ1-1, with TRBD1 perhaps the D gene, on 6 matching bases. The sequence derives from a woman between 45 and 60 years old in good health and CMV-seronegative. The CDR3 sequence is CARGGQFMNTEAFF. The DNA sequence is TGCGCCCGGGGGGGCCAGTTCATGAACACTGAAGCTTTCTTT.